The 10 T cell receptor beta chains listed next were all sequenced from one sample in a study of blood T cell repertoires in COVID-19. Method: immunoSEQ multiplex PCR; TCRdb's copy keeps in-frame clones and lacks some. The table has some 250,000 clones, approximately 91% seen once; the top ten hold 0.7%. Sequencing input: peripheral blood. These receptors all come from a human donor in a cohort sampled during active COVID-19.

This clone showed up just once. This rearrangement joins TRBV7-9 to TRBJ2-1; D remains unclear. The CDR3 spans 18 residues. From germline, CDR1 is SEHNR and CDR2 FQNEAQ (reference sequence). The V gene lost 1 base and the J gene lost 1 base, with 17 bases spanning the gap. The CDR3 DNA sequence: TGTGCCAGCAGCTTAGAGTTGTTAGCCCGTCCTTCCTACAATGAGCAGTTCTTC. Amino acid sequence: CASSLELLARPSYNEQFF.

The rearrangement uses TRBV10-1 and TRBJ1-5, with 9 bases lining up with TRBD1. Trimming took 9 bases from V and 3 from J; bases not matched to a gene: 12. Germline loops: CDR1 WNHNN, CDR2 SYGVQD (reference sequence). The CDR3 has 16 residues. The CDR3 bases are TGCGCCAGGAATCAGTCGGGGGACAGGGACAATCAGCCCCAGCATTTT. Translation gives CARNQSGDRDNQPQHF.

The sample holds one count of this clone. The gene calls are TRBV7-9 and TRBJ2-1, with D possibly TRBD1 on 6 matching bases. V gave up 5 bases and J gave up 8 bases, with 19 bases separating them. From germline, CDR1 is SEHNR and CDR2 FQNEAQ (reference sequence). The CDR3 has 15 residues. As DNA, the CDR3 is TGTGCCAGCAGCCACACAGGGTTTGGAGTTGATGAGCAGTTCTTC. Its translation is CASSHTGFGVDEQFF.

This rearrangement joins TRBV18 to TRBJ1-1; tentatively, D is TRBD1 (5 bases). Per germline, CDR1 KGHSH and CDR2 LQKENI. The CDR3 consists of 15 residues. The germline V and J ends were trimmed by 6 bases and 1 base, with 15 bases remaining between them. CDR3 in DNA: TGTGCCAGCTCGAACCTGGGGCACGAGAACACTGAAGCTTTCTTT. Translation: CASSNLGHENTEAFF.

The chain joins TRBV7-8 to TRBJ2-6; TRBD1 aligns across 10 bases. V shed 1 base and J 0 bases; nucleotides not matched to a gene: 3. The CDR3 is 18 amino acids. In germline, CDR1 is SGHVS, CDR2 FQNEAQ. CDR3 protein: CASSLGRTGGSGANVLTF. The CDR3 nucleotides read TGTGCCAGCAGCTTAGGGAGGACAGGGGGCTCTGGGGCCAACGTCCTGACTTTC.

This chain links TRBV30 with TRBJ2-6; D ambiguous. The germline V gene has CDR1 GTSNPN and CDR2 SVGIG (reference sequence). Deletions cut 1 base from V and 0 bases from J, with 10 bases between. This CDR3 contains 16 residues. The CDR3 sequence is CAWSGQLISGANVLTF. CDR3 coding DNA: TGTGCCTGGAGTGGTCAGTTGATCTCTGGGGCCAACGTCCTGACTTTC.

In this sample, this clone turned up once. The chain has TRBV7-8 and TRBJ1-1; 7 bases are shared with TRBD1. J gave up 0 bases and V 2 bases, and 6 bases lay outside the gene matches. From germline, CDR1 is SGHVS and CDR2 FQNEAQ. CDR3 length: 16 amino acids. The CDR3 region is CASSLRTGSMNTEAFF. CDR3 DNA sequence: TGTGCCAGCAGCTTAAGGACAGGCTCTATGAACACTGAAGCTTTCTTT.

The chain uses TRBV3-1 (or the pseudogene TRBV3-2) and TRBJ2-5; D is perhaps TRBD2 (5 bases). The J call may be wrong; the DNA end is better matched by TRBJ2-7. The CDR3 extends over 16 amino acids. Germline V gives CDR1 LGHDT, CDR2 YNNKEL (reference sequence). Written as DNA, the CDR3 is TGTGCCAGCAGCCCTTCCCGATGGGGAGACTCCTACGAGCAGTACTTC. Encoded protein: CASSPSRWGDSYEQYF.

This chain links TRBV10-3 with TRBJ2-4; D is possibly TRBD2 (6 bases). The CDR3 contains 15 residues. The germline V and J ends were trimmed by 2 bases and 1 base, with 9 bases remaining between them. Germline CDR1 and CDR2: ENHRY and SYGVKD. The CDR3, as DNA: TGTGCCATCAGTGAGCCCCGGGAGGCCAAAAACATTCAGTACTTC. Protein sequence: CAISEPREAKNIQYF.

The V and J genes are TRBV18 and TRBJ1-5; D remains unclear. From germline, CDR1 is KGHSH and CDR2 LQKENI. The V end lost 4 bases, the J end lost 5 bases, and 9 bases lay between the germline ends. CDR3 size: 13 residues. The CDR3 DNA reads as TGTGCCAGCTCACGGGAGTACGATCAGCCCCAGCATTTT. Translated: CASSREYDQPQHF.